This T cell receptor beta chain appears in the sequencing data of a study of cytomegalovirus exposure and HLA in healthy donors. Study overall: An early data release held some 85 million unique TCRs from HLA-typed donors. Most genotyped donors, 81% of 350 to 500, had Caucasian-associated genetic ancestry.

This CDR3 has 17 residues. Trimming at V came to 7 bases and at J to 1 base, leaving 14 bases not matched to a gene. Germline V CDR1 and CDR2: SGHRS, YFSETQ. PCR amplification relied on 60 Vbeta primers (plus 13 Jbeta primers). The repertoire was sequenced with immunoSEQ multiplex PCR; TCRdb's copy has only in-frame clones and lacks some. The repertoire holds about 160,000 clones, around 82% seen once, with approximately 0.98% in the top ten. Regarding the study as a whole: Looking again later, the authors saw that most CMV-associated TCR beta chains seemed HLA-restricted. Apart from CMV serostatus, no immune exposure information was available.

The sample holds one count of this clone. Its antigen is unidentified. Sequencing used PBMCs. The receptor was isolated from a man between 25 and 39 years old in good health and CMV-seronegative. The gene calls are TRBV5-1 and TRBJ2-5; 9 nucleotides agree with TRBD2. This CDR3 reads CASCEGAGGSFQETQYF. Here the CDR3 DNA reads TGCGCCAGCTGCGAGGGAGCGGGGGGTAGCTTCCAAGAGACCCAGTACTTC. The whole variable domain, remainder taken from reference TRBV5-1 and TRBJ2-5, is KAGVTQTPRYLIKTRGQQVTLSCSPISGHRSVSWYQQTPGQGLQFLFEYFSETQRNKGNFPGRFSGRQFSNSRSEMNVSTLELGDSALYLCASCEGAGGSFQETQYFGPGTRLLVL.